The 2 T cell receptor beta chains reported below all come from one sample, sequenced in a study of shared clonotypes between healthy human individuals (dated by TCRdb to about 2020). Receptors were amplified or captured by the immunoSEQ multiplex PCR assay. What TCRdb holds here is the immuneACCESS table cut down to in-frame rearrangements. Part of the clones is not present; checked against another copy, under half of the missing clones reflect an unresolved V gene, and the others are unexplained. The sample table lists about 510,000 clones, 79% of them with a count of one. About an eighth of the sample rests with the top ten. Sequencing was done on a sample of PBMCs. The source of these receptors is a woman in her 40s in good health. Some clones in this sample may be carry-over from other donors' samples.

The rearrangement links TRBV10-1 to TRBJ2-7; 9 bases map to TRBD2. Germline V gene lookup returns CDR1 WNHNN and CDR2 SYGVQD (reference sequence). V dropped 0 bases and J dropped 5; count of bases not matched to a gene: 8. CDR3 length: 16 amino acids. DNA of the CDR3: TGCGCCAGCAGTGAGTCGGGGAGCGGGAGGTCGGACGAGCAGTACTTC. This gives the protein CASSESGSGRSDEQYF.

A word on this clone: Other nucleotide sequences in the sample specify the same CDR3. The gene calls are TRBV5-1 and TRBJ1-1, with no clear D. In germline, CDR1 is SGHRS, CDR2 YFSETQ. There are 13 residues in the CDR3. Trimming stripped 3 bases from V and 2 bases from J, with 8 bases between. The CDR3: CASSSQVNTEAFF. The DNA for the CDR3 is TGCGCCAGCAGCTCCCAGGTAAACACTGAAGCTTTCTTT.